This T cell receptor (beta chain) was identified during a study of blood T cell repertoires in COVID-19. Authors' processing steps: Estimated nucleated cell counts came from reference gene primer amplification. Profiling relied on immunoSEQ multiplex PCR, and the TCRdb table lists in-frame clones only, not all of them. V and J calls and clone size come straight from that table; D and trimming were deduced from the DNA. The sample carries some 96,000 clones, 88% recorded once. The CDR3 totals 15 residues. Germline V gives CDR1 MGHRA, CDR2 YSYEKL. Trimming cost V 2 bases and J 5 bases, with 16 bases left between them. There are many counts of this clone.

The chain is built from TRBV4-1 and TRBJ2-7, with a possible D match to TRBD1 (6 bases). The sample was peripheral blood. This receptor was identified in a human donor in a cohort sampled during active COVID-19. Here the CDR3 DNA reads TGCGCCAGCAGCCAACCGCCCAGGGGAGTCAACGAGCAGTACTTC. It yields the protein CASSQPPRGVNEQYF.